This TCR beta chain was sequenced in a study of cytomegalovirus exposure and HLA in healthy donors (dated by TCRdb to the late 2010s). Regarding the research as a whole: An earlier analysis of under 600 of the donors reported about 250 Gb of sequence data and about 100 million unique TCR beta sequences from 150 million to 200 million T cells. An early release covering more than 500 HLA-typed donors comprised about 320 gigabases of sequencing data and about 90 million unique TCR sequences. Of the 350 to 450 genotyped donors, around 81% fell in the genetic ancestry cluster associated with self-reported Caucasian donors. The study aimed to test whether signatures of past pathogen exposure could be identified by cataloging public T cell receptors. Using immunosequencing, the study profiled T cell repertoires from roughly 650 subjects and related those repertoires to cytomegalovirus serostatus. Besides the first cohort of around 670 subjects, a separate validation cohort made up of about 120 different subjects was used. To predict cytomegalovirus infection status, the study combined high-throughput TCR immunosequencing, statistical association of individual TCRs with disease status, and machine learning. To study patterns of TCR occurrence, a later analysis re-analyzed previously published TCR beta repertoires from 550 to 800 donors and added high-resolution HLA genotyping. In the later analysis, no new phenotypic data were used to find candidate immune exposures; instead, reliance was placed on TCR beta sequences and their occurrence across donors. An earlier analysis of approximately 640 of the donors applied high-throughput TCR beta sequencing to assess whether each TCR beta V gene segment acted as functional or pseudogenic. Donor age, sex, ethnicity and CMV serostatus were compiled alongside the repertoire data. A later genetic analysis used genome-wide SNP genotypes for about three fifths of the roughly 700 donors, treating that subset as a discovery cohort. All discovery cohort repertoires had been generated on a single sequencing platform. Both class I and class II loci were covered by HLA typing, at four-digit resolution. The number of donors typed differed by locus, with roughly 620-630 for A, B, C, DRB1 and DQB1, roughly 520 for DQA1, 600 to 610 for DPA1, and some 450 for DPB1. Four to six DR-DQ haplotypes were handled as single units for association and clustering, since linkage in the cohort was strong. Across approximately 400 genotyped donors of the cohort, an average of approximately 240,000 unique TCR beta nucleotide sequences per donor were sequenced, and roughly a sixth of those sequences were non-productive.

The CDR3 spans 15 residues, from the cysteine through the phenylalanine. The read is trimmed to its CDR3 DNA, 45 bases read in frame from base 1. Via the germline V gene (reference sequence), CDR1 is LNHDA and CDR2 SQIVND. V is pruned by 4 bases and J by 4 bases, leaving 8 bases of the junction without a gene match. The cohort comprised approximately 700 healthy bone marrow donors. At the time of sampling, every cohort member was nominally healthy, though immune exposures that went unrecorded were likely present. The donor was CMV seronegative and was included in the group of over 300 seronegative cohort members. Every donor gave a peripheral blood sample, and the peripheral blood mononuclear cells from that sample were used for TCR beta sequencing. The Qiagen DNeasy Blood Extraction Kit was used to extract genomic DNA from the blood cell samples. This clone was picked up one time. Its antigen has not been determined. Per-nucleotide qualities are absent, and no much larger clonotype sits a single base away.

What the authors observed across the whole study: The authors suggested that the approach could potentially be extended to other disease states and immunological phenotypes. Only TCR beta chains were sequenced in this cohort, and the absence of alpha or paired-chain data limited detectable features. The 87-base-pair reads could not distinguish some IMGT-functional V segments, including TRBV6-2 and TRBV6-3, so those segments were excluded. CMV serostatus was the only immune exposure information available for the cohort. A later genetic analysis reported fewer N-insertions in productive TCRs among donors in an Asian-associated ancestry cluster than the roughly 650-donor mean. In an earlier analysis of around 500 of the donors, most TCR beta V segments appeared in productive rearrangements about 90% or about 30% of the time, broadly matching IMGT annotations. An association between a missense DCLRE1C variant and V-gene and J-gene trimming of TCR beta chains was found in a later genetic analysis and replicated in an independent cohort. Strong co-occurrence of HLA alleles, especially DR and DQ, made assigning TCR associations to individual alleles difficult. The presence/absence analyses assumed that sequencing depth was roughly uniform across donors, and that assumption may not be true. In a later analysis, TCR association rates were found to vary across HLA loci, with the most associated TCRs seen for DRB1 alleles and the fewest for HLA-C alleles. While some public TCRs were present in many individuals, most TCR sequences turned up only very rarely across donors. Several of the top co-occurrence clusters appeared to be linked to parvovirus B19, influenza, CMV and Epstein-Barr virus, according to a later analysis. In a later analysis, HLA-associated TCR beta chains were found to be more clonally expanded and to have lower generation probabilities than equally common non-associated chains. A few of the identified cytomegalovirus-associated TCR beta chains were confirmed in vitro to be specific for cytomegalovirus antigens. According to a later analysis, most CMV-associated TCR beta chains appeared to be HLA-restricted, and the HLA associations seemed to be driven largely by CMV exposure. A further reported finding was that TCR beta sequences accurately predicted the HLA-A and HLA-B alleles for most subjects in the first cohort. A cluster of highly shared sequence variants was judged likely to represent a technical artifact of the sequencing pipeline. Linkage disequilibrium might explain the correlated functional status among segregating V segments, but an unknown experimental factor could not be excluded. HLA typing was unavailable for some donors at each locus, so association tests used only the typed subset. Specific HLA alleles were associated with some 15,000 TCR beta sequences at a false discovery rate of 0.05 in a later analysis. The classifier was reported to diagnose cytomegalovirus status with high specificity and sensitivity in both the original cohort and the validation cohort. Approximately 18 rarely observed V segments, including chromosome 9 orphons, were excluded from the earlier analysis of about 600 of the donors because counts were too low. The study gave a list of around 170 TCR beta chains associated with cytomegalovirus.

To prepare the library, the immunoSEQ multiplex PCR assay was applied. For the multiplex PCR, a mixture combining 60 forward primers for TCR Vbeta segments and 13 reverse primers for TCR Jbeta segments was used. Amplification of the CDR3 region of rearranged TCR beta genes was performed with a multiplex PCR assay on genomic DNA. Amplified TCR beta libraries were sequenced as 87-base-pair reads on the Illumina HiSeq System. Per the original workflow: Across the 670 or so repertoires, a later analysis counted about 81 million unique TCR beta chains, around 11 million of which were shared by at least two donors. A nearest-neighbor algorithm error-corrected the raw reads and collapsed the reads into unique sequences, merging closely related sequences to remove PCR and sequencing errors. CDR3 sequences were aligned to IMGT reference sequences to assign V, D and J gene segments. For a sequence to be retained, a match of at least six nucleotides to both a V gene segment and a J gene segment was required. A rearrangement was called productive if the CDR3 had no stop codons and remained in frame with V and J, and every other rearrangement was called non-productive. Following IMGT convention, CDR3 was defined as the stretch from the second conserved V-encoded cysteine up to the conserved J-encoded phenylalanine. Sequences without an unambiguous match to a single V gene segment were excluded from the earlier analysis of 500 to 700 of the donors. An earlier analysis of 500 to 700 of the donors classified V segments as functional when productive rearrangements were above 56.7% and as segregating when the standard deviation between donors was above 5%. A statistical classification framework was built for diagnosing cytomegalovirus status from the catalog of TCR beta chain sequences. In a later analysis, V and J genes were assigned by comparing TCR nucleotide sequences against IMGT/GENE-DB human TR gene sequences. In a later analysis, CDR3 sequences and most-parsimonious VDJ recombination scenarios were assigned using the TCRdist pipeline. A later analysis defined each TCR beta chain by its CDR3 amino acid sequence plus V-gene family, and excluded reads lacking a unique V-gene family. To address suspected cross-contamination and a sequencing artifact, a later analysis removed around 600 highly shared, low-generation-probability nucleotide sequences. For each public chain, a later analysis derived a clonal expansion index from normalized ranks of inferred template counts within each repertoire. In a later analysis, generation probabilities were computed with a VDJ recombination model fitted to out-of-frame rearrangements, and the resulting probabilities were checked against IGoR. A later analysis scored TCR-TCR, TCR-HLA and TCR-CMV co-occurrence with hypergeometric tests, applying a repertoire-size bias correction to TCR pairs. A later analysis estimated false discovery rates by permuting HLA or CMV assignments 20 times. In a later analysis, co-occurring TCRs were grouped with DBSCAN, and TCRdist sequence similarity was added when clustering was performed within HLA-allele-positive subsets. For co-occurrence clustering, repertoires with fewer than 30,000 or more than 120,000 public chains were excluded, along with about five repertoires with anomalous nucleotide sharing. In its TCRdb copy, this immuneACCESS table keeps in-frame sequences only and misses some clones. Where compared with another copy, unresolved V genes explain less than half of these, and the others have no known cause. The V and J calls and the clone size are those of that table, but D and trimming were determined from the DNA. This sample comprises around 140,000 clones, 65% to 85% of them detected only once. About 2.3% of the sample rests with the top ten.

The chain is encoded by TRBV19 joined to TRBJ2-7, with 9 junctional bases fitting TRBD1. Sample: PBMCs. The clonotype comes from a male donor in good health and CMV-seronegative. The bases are TGTGCCAGTAGTAGTGCGGACAGGGGCTCTTACGAGCAGTACTTC. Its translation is CASSSADRGSYEQYF.